A single sample is the source of the 20 T cell receptor beta chains below, sequenced in a study of blood T cell repertoires in COVID-19. TCRdb keeps only in-frame clones here, not all; method: immunoSEQ multiplex PCR. The sample shows about 500,000 clones, around 90% of them seen only once. Sequences were obtained from PBMCs or T cells enriched from blood (not recorded which). Receptors were obtained from a young woman who had recovered from COVID-19.

The rearrangement joins TRBV4-2 to TRBJ2-1; 12 positions agree with TRBD2. From germline, CDR1 is LGHNA and CDR2 YNFKEQ. The CDR3 is 16 residues long. V trimming: 4 bases; J trimming: 9 bases; junction bases outside the gene matches: 10. The DNA of the CDR3 is TGTGCCAGCAGCCTTGTTACTAGCGGGGGGTTGGGTGAGCAGTTCTTC. Its protein product is CASSLVTSGGLGEQFF.

The rearrangement uses TRBV28 and TRBJ1-2; no clear D. Trimming pared 5 bases from V and 4 bases from J, leaving 11 bases between. Germline CDR1 MDHEN, CDR2 SYDVKM. This CDR3 contains 13 residues. The CDR3, as DNA: TGTGCCAGCAGTAGTGAGACTCTCTATGGCTACACCTTC. This sequence encodes CASSSETLYGYTF.

This chain joins TRBV24-1 and TRBJ2-5, with 12 positions matching TRBD2. The trim removed 2 bases at V and 9 bases at J, leaving 9 bases unmatched. This CDR3 has 16 amino acids. Looked up from germline, CDR1 is KGHDR and CDR2 is SFDVKD. In DNA, the CDR3 is TGTGCCACCAGTGATTCACGGACTAGCGGGGTTCGGTCCCAGTACTTC. This translates into CATSDSRTSGVRSQYF.

The J gene is TRBJ1-2, the V gene TRBV2; the D is unclear. The CDR3 runs to 15 residues. V was trimmed by 0 bases and J by 6 bases, leaving 14 bases between them. The germline gives CDR1 SNHLY, CDR2 FYNNEI. DNA of the CDR3: TGTGCCAGCAGTGAAGCGCTTCAGGAGGGCCATGGCTACACCTTC. Its translation: CASSEALQEGHGYTF.

The chain employs TRBV30 and TRBJ1-2, with D perhaps matching TRBD1 (6 bases). From germline, CDR1 is GTSNPN and CDR2 SVGIG (reference sequence). Trimming shortened V by 4 bases and J by 4 bases, and 16 bases separated the two germline ends. The CDR3 has 14 residues. The CDR3 DNA is TGTGCCTGGACCAGGGGCGACCTACTCTATGGCTACACCTTC. Its translation: CAWTRGDLLYGYTF.

This clone was counted only a few times. The chain joins TRBV12-3 or TRBV12-4 to TRBJ1-5, with 8 nucleotides matching TRBD1. CDR3 length: 13 amino acids. Trimming removed 5 bases from V and 7 bases from J; junction bases left unmatched: 4. The CDR3 DNA reads TGTGCCAGCAGTCCACAGGGGGAACAGCCCCAGCATTTT. Translating it yields CASSPQGEQPQHF.

V usage is TRBV20-1 and J usage is TRBJ2-2, with D hard to call. CDR1 DFQATT and CDR2 SNEGSKA come from the germline V gene (reference sequence). This CDR3 comprises 14 residues. V lost 3 bases to trimming and J lost 3 bases, with 11 bases between them. CDR3 coding DNA: TGCAGTGCTAGTAGTGAGTTGGACACCGGGGAGCTGTTTTTT. Its protein is CSASSELDTGELFF.

The chain is built from TRBV28 and TRBJ1-6; D is ambiguous. CDR3 length: 13 residues. V was pared by 10 bases and J by 6 bases, with 13 bases between. Looked up from germline, CDR1 is MDHEN and CDR2 is SYDVKM. The CDR3 DNA follows: TGTGCCATCAAGAGGTTTACTAATTCACCCCTCCACTTT. Its translation is CAIKRFTNSPLHF.

The rearrangement joins TRBV7-8 to TRBJ1-3; D might be TRBD1 (5 bases). The CDR3 sequence is 19 residues long. Trimming took 0 bases from V and 0 from J, leaving 18 bases between them. The germline V gene has CDR1 SGHVS and CDR2 FQNEAQ. The CDR3 nucleotides read TGTGCCAGCAGCTTAGCGCGAAGGGGTCCTGCTTTCTCTGGAAACACCATATATTTT. Protein product: CASSLARRGPAFSGNTIYF.

V is TRBV2 and J is TRBJ1-1, with a weak D call TRBD1 (6 bases). CDR3 length equals 15 residues. CDR1 is SNHLY, CDR2 FYNNEI, per germline. Trimming took off 1 base at V and 6 bases at J, with 15 bases between the two ends. CDR3 amino acids: CASSEGVTGYAEAFF. CDR3 sequence (DNA): TGTGCCAGCAGTGAAGGGGTAACAGGGTACGCTGAAGCTTTCTTT.

This clone has just a few counts. The chain links TRBV30 to TRBJ2-2, with TRBD2 matching 8 bases. Germline CDR1 and CDR2: GTSNPN and SVGIG (reference sequence). The CDR3 sequence is 13 residues long. J was trimmed by 7 bases and V by 1 base; bases with no gene match: 2. The CDR3 reads CAWSGLARGELFF. The DNA for the CDR3 is TGTGCCTGGAGTGGACTAGCGCGCGGGGAGCTGTTTTTT. Full variable domain (rest looked up from reference TRBV30 and TRBJ2-2): SQTIHQWPATLVQPVGSPLSLECTVEGTSNPNLYWYRQAAGRGLQLLFYSVGIGQISSEVPQNLSASRPQDRQFILSSKKLLLSDSGFYLCAWSGLARGELFFGEGSRLTVL.

V and J are TRBV5-1 and TRBJ2-3; 8 bases map to TRBD1. Germline-derived CDR1 and CDR2 are SGHRS and YFSETQ. This CDR3 is 15 amino acids long. The trim removed 2 bases at V and 2 bases at J, leaving 4 bases unmatched. CDR3 sequence (DNA): TGCGCCAGCAGCTTCAGGGGGCGGGACACAGATACGCAGTATTTT. It codes for CASSFRGRDTDTQYF.

The chain joins TRBV2 to TRBJ1-1; D perhaps matches TRBD1 (5 bases). CDR3 length: 12 amino acids. V lost 3 bases and J lost 11, with 13 bases in between. From germline, CDR1 is SNHLY and CDR2 FYNNEI. CDR3 DNA sequence: TGTGCCAGCAGTGAGGCAGGGCGAAAGGCTTTCTTT. It yields the protein CASSEAGRKAFF.

The sample holds a few counts of this clone. The CDR3 loop reads CASSLGASMTLANYGYTF. For the CDR3, the DNA is TGTGCCAGCAGCTTGGGCGCCTCAATGACCTTAGCTAACTATGGCTACACCTTC. The chain employs TRBV7-7 and TRBJ1-2; D ambiguous. The CDR3 consists of 18 residues. CDR1 and CDR2 from the germline V gene are SSHAT and FNYEAQ (reference sequence). The V and J ends lost 3 bases and 0 bases respectively, with 20 bases between them.

The chain couples TRBV7-9 to TRBJ2-3; 8 bases line up with TRBD2. V was pared by 2 bases and J by 4 bases, with 5 bases of the junction left unmatched. The CDR3 is 15 residues long. Germline-derived CDR1 and CDR2 are SEHNR and FQNEAQ (reference sequence). The CDR3 bases are TGTGCCAGCAGCTTACCGGGGGGGCGAGCAGATACGCAGTATTTT. Its translation: CASSLPGGRADTQYF.

The genes are TRBV9 and TRBJ1-4; 7 nucleotides match TRBD1. Germline V gene lookup returns CDR1 SGDLS and CDR2 YYNGEE. The CDR3 is 14 amino acids. Trimming at V came to 5 bases and at J to 5 bases, leaving 6 bases not matched to a gene. The DNA for the CDR3 is TGTGCCAGCAGTCCGGGACAGCCAAATGAAAAACTGTTTTTT. Protein sequence: CASSPGQPNEKLFF.

This chain connects TRBV10-1 to TRBJ2-7; D is possibly TRBD2 (5 bases). The CDR3 is 15 amino acids. The germline CDR1 and CDR2 sequences are WNHNN and SYGVQD (reference sequence). The V end was cut by 11 bases, the J end by 9 bases, with 29 bases between. CDR3 DNA sequence: TGCGCCTCCGGGGAAGAGGCAAGCCACGAATTCGGGCAGTACTTC. Protein product: CASGEEASHEFGQYF.

The rearrangement joins TRBV6-5 to TRBJ1-4; no clear D. The V gene lost 9 bases and the J gene lost 7 bases, with 15 bases spanning the gap. This CDR3 has 13 residues. Germline loops: CDR1 MNHEY, CDR2 SVGAGI. Here the CDR3 DNA reads TGTGCCAGTTCGCCAGTCGGGTCTGAAAAACTGTTTTTT. Residues: CASSPVGSEKLFF.

The chain links TRBV10-2 to TRBJ2-1; weak D call: TRBD1 (6 bases). The CDR3 covers 15 residues. Per germline, CDR1 WSHSY and CDR2 SAAADI. V shed 7 bases and J shed 9 bases, with 22 bases lying between them. The CDR3 DNA sequence: TGCGCCAGCACCCGCTCCGGAAGTGAAGGGGGTGAGCAGTTCTTC. It specifies CASTRSGSEGGEQFF.

This rearrangement joins TRBV6-2 or TRBV6-3 to TRBJ2-5; 7 bases agree with TRBD1. V trimming: 2 bases; J trimming: 5 bases; junction bases outside the gene matches: 5. The CDR3 has 14 residues. CDR1 and CDR2 from the germline V gene are MNHEY and SVGEGT. As DNA, the CDR3 is TGTGCCAGCAGTTACGAGGGGGCAGGGGAGACCCAGTACTTC. Translated: CASSYEGAGETQYF.